Sequencing of this TCR beta chain was carried out in a study of T cell responses to AZD1222 COVID-19 vaccine. General study points: Baseline seropositivity characterized only a handful of AZD1222 recipients. There were mostly white British donors and more females than males, and clonal diversity was possibly underestimated.

Germline V gene sequence: CDR1 LNHDA, CDR2 SQIVND (reference sequence). V lost 10 bases and J lost 3, with 19 bases in between. This CDR3 comprises 15 residues. A note on this clone: The antigen is unknown.

Using immunoSEQ multiplex PCR, the repertoire was profiled, and TCRdb retains in-frame clones only, with some absent. The profile shows some 66,000 clones, roughly 87% of them singletons. The gene calls are TRBV19 and TRBJ1-5, with D perhaps matching TRBD1 (6 bases). This sequence originates from an adult who received the AZD1222 COVID-19 vaccine. Sequenced here: peripheral blood, sampled 28 days after the second AZD1222 dose. CDR3 in amino acids: CATAAGERANQPQHF. In nucleotides, the CDR3 is TGTGCCACCGCAGCAGGGGAGAGGGCCAATCAGCCCCAGCATTTT.